Presented here are 5 T cell receptor beta chains from one specimen sequenced in a study of early stage breast cancer tumors. The data were produced by immunoSEQ multiplex PCR, yet TCRdb's version contains in-frame clones alone and is incomplete. In the table there are tens of thousands of clones, around 69% of which are singletons. What was sequenced was blood. The origin of the receptors is a person aged 45-60 years with breast cancer.

This chain joins TRBV5-1 and TRBJ1-2; 8 bases are shared with TRBD1. V shed 5 bases, J shed 3 bases, and the junction held 9 bases outside the gene matches. The CDR3 totals 15 residues. In germline, CDR1 is SGHRS, CDR2 YFSETQ. The CDR3 DNA follows: TGCGCCAGCAGTTCCGGACAGGGTGGGGACTATGGCTACACCTTC. It encodes CASSSGQGGDYGYTF.

This clone was seen once. The sample holds other DNA sequences that translate to the same CDR3. The chain is built from TRBV5-1 and TRBJ1-1, with D hard to call. The V and J ends lost 0 bases and 2 bases respectively, with 8 bases between them. CDR1 and CDR2 (germline): SGHRS, YFSETQ. The CDR3 spans 14 residues. CDR3 sequence reads: CASSLGQINTEAFF. The CDR3 DNA reads as TGCGCCAGCAGCTTGGGGCAGATAAACACTGAAGCTTTCTTT.

The V gene is TRBV9, the J gene TRBJ1-2; TRBD1 agrees at 9 bases. CDR1 and CDR2 (germline): SGDLS, YYNGEE. V lost 3 bases, J lost 9 bases, and 9 bases stayed unmatched. CDR3 size: 14 residues. The CDR3 region is CASSAGQGLESYTF. CDR3 in DNA: TGTGCCAGCAGCGCGGGACAGGGCCTTGAGAGCTACACCTTC.

The chain combines TRBV11-2 with TRBJ2-1; 8 nucleotides line up with TRBD1. Germline V gene data show CDR1 as SGHAT and CDR2 as FQNNGV. The CDR3 extends over 13 amino acids. J lost 8 bases, V lost 5 bases, and 5 bases had no gene match. The CDR3 sequence: CASSPDRDDEQFF. For the CDR3, the DNA is TGTGCCAGCAGCCCGGACAGGGATGATGAGCAGTTCTTC.

This clone was recorded only once. The gene calls are TRBV2 and TRBJ2-3, with a possible D match to TRBD2 (6 bases). V lost 2 bases to trimming and J lost 7 bases, with 16 bases between them. Germline values: CDR1 SNHLY, CDR2 FYNNEI. This CDR3 is built from 15 residues. The CDR3 sequence: CASSESGTATYTQYF. The CDR3 DNA reads as TGTGCCAGCAGTGAATCGGGGACTGCTACATATACGCAGTATTTT.